This T cell receptor beta chain came from a study of cytomegalovirus exposure and HLA in healthy donors. Findings and caveats of the study: Later, an analysis showed that TCR beta chains associated with HLA were more clonally expanded than others that were equally common. Later genetic work tied a missense DCLRE1C variant to beta-chain V and J trimming.

The PCR was carried out with 60 Vbeta primers and 13 Jbeta primers. In the original processing: Later analysis identified tens of millions of unique TCR beta chains, about 10 million shared. The method was immunoSEQ multiplex PCR; TCRdb's version includes in-frame clones alone and lacks a portion of them. V, J and clone size are taken as reported in that table, and D and trimming were inferred from the DNA itself. The sample consists of approximately 160,000 clones, approximately 67% of them appearing once. This CDR3 contains 13 residues. Germline V CDR1 and CDR2: SEHNR, FQNEAQ (reference sequence). V gave up 7 bases and J gave up 6 bases, with 12 bases separating them. Worth noting for this clone: Its specificity is unknown.

The sequence came from a woman younger than 35 in good health and CMV-seropositive. This chain connects TRBV7-9 to TRBJ2-2; D unclear. The sequencing sample was made of PBMCs. The CDR3 loop reads CASTHAAAGELFF. CDR3 sequence (DNA): TGTGCCAGCACACACGCTGCGGCCGGGGAGCTGTTTTTT. Based on the CDR3 plus reference TRBV7-9 and TRBJ2-2, the full variable domain is DTGVSQNPRHKITKRGQNVTFRCDPISEHNRLYWYRQTLGQGPEFLTYFQNEAQLEKSRLLSDRFSAERPKGSFSTLEIQRTEQGDSAMYLCASTHAAAGELFFGEGSRLTVL.